This entry lists 25 T cell receptor beta chains sequenced from one sample in a study of T cells in Graves' hyperthyroidism and ophthalmopathy. Amplified regions were TCR beta CDR3 sequences from RNA transcripts. The TCR CDR3 was amplified in a first-round RT-PCR using the HTBI primer set. A single record per CDR3 protein comes from TCRdb applying MiXCR to the multiplex PCR reads. Here the sample spans 500,000 to 550,000 distinct CDR3 sequences, about 20% being singletons. The sequencing input was blood. These receptors came from a man younger than 30 with Graves' hyperthyroidism.

The chain combines TRBV7-8 with TRBJ2-2; 9 bases map to TRBD1. The CDR3 sequence is 16 residues long. In germline, CDR1 is SGHVS, CDR2 FQNEAQ. V trimming: 3 bases; J trimming: 4 bases; junction bases outside the gene matches: 6. This CDR3 reads CASSFGGQGSTGELFF. The DNA for the CDR3 is TGTGCCAGCAGCTTTGGGGGACAGGGAAGCACCGGGGAGCTGTTTTTT. The variable domain in full, completed from reference TRBV7-8 and TRBJ2-2, reads GAGVSQSPRYKVAKRGQDVALRCDPISGHVSLFWYQQALGQGPEFLTYFQNEAQLDKSGLPSDRFFAERPEGSVSTLKIQRTQQEDSAVYLCASSFGGQGSTGELFFGEGSRLTVL.

In its sample, this clonotype was seen many times. The V and J genes are TRBV28 and TRBJ1-1; 8 bases align to TRBD1. The V and J ends lost 6 bases and 4 bases, in that order; junction bases with no gene match: 7. Per germline, CDR1 MDHEN and CDR2 SYDVKM. The CDR3 is 14 residues long. CDR3 DNA: TGTGCCAGCAGCACGGCAGGGGGCACCACTGAAGCTTTCTTT. It codes for CASSTAGGTTEAFF.

This chain connects TRBV20-1 to TRBJ2-3, with 7 bases that match TRBD1. This CDR3 is built from 13 residues. Trimming removed 3 bases from V and 10 bases from J; junction bases left unmatched: 10. Germline assignment: CDR1 DFQATT and CDR2 SNEGSKA (reference sequence). This CDR3 is CSASKGASGPQYF. The CDR3 DNA reads TGCAGTGCTAGTAAGGGGGCTAGTGGTCCGCAGTATTTT.

This clonotype has at least ten counts. The chain recombines TRBV6-1 with TRBJ2-5; 10 bases map to TRBD2. J lost 4 bases, V lost 6 bases, and 14 bases had no gene match. The CDR3 length is 17 residues. The germline gives CDR1 MNHNS, CDR2 SASEGT. CDR3 sequence (DNA): TGTGCCAGCAGACCCCCAGCGGGGGGGTCACGGGGAGAGACCCAGTACTTC. Its translation: CASRPPAGGSRGETQYF.

The chain has TRBV6-4 and TRBJ1-2; D remains ambiguous. From germline, CDR1 is MRHNA and CDR2 SNTAGT. This CDR3 is built from 13 residues. Trimming took 5 bases from V and 6 from J, leaving 13 bases between them. The CDR3 sequence: CASSYHERHGYTF. The CDR3 DNA follows: TGTGCCAGCAGTTACCATGAGAGACATGGCTACACCTTC.

The rearrangement uses TRBV2 and TRBJ1-6; weak D call: TRBD1 (6 bases). Per the germline V gene, CDR1 is SNHLY and CDR2 is FYNNEI. V was pared by 3 bases and J by 7 bases, with 13 bases between. The CDR3 is made up of 15 amino acids. The DNA for the CDR3 is TGTGCCAGCAGTGATGCGGGGGGCGAGAATTCACCCCTCCACTTT. The encoded protein is CASSDAGGENSPLHF.

This chain connects TRBV30 to TRBJ1-6; D is ambiguous. From germline, CDR1 is GTSNPN and CDR2 SVGIG (reference sequence). There are 13 residues in the CDR3. With 4 bases removed from V and 4 bases from J, the gap between germline ends came to 8 bases. CDR3 region: CAWTGQYNSPLHF. The DNA for the CDR3 is TGTGCCTGGACCGGCCAGTATAATTCACCCCTCCACTTT.

This clonotype occurred a few times. The V and J genes are TRBV29-1 and TRBJ1-2; 10 bases agree with TRBD1. The V gene end was trimmed by 4 bases and the J gene end by 4 bases; junction bases not matched to a gene: 12. The CDR3 totals 16 residues. The germline V gene has CDR1 SQVTM and CDR2 ANQGSEA. CDR3 bases: TGCAGCGTTGTGTACTCCGGGACAGGGGATTCCTATGGCTACACCTTC. This gives the protein CSVVYSGTGDSYGYTF.

Ten or more counts support this clonotype. The chain is built from TRBV2 and TRBJ2-2; perhaps D is TRBD1 or TRBD2 (5 bases each). Trimming removed 4 bases from V and 6 bases from J, with 9 bases in between. The CDR3 spans 13 residues. Germline CDR1 is SNHLY and CDR2 is FYNNEI. CDR3 region: CASSVLGAGELFF. The CDR3 coding sequence is TGTGCCAGCAGTGTACTGGGGGCCGGGGAGCTGTTTTTT.

This chain uses TRBV14 with TRBJ2-7; D is undetermined. V was pared by 1 base and J by 5 bases, with 6 bases between. The V gene's germline CDR1 is SGHDN and CDR2 FVKESK. This CDR3 contains 12 residues. DNA for the CDR3: TGTGCCAGCAGCCAAGCGATGAACGAGCAGTACTTC. Protein product: CASSQAMNEQYF.

The V call is TRBV4-1, the J call TRBJ1-1; D is possibly TRBD1 (6 bases). CDR1 MGHRA and CDR2 YSYEKL come from the germline V gene. The CDR3 length is 16 residues. V was clipped by 2 bases and J by 0 bases, with 13 bases between them. CDR3 amino acids: CASSQYPRDMNTEAFF. CDR3 DNA sequence: TGCGCCAGCAGCCAATATCCCCGGGACATGAACACTGAAGCTTTCTTT.

This clonotype was detected ten times or more. The V and J genes are TRBV6-1 and TRBJ2-2; 10 nucleotides agree with TRBD2. Germline CDR1 and CDR2: MNHNS and SASEGT. This CDR3 contains 16 residues. With 5 bases clipped from V and 5 bases from J, the junction kept 8 bases outside the gene matches. The CDR3 bases are TGTGCCAGCAGTAATCAGCGGGGGGGAGGGACCGGGGAGCTGTTTTTT. Protein: CASSNQRGGGTGELFF.

This clonotype has a handful of counts. The chain recombines TRBV20-1 with TRBJ2-7, with 10 nucleotides matching TRBD2. CDR1 and CDR2 (germline): DFQATT, SNEGSKA (reference sequence). This CDR3 is 15 amino acids long. Trimming removed 6 bases from V and 6 bases from J; junction bases left unmatched: 14. The DNA of the CDR3 is TGCAGTGCCCCTCGGGGGCTAGCGGGGGCCCGCGAGCAGTACTTC. This translates into CSAPRGLAGAREQYF.

V and J are TRBV20-1 and TRBJ2-5; D call uncertain. Trimming took 5 bases from V and 2 from J, leaving 12 bases between them. CDR1 and CDR2 from the germline V gene are DFQATT and SNEGSKA (reference sequence). This CDR3 comprises 13 residues. The chain's CDR3 is CSAPRTQQETQYF. CDR3 bases: TGCAGTGCTCCTCGGACCCAACAAGAGACCCAGTACTTC.

The table lists this clonotype with many counts. The chain employs TRBV11-2 and TRBJ2-5; D remains unclear. CDR3 length: 13 amino acids. The V gene's germline CDR1 is SGHAT and CDR2 FQNNGV. Trimming shortened V by 6 bases and J by 0 bases, and 8 bases separated the two germline ends. For the CDR3, the DNA is TGTGCCAGCAGTTTCGGGTACCAAGAGACCCAGTACTTC. It yields the protein CASSFGYQETQYF.

Only one count was recorded for this clonotype. The genes are TRBV6-1 and TRBJ1-2, with 8 bases fitting TRBD1. The CDR3 has 15 amino acids. CDR1 MNHNS and CDR2 SASEGT come from the germline V gene. V was clipped by 6 bases and J by 7 bases; unmatched bases: 13. The CDR3 DNA follows: TGTGCCAGCAGATCCCGGACAGGGCTTATAGGTGGCTACACCTTC. It codes for CASRSRTGLIGGYTF.

The chain recombines TRBV27 with TRBJ2-2, with TRBD2 matching over 16 bases. The CDR3 contains 18 residues. The ends lost 3 bases at V and 4 bases at J; junction bases unmatched: 5. Germline loops: CDR1 MNHEY, CDR2 SMNVEV (reference sequence). DNA of the CDR3: TGTGCCAGCAGTTTGGGACTAGCGGGGGGGCCGGGCACCGGGGAGCTGTTTTTT. This translates into CASSLGLAGGPGTGELFF.

This clonotype was seen ten or more times. V usage is TRBV6-2 or TRBV6-3 and J usage is TRBJ2-5; 11 nucleotides agree with TRBD1. CDR1 MNHEY and CDR2 SVGEGT come from the germline V gene. The CDR3 sequence is 16 residues long. J was trimmed by 3 bases and V by 6 bases; bases with no gene match: 9. CDR3 coding DNA: TGTGCCAGCAGAGGGGACAGGGGGATAGGGGAAGAGACCCAGTACTTC. As protein: CASRGDRGIGEETQYF.

This clonotype was recorded many times. The chain joins TRBV7-8 to TRBJ1-2; maybe TRBD1 (5 bases). Deletions cut 3 bases from V and 0 bases from J, with 11 bases between. The CDR3 has 15 amino acids. Per the germline V gene, CDR1 is SGHVS and CDR2 is FQNEAQ. The CDR3 nucleotides read TGTGCCAGCAGCTTGTGGGGCCTCTCTAACTATGGCTACACCTTC. It codes for CASSLWGLSNYGYTF.

At least ten counts were recorded for this clonotype. The genes are TRBV20-1 and TRBJ1-5, with 10 nucleotides matching TRBD1. Germline CDR1 reads DFQATT; CDR2 reads SNEGSKA (reference sequence). This CDR3 comprises 14 residues. Trimming at V came to 3 bases and at J to 7 bases, leaving 6 bases not matched to a gene. The CDR3 sequence: CSARGQGIGQPQHF. The CDR3 nucleotides are TGCAGTGCTAGGGGACAGGGGATCGGACAGCCCCAGCATTTT.

This clonotype was seen a few times. J is TRBJ2-2 and V is TRBV5-1; 10 positions match TRBD2. This CDR3 contains 16 residues. Trimming cost V 6 bases and J 1 base; bases outside gene matches: 6. Germline-derived CDR1 and CDR2 are SGHRS and YFSETQ. The CDR3, as DNA: TGCGCCAGCACGGTTCGACTAGCGGGGAACACCGGGGAGCTGTTTTTT. Encoded protein: CASTVRLAGNTGELFF.

This clonotype has only a few counts. The chain combines TRBV28 with TRBJ1-2; possibly TRBD1 for D (5 bases). The CDR3 loop spans 13 amino acids. Germline V gene data show CDR1 as MDHEN and CDR2 as SYDVKM. Trimming pared 10 bases from V and 4 bases from J, leaving 16 bases between. The CDR3 DNA follows: TGTGCCACCAATGACTGGGGCAGCTATGGCTACACCTTC. This codes for CATNDWGSYGYTF.

The chain recombines TRBV11-2 with TRBJ2-5, with 14 bases that match TRBD2. V lost 1 base to trimming and J lost 5 bases; unmatched junction nucleotides: 6. Germline V gene data show CDR1 as SGHAT and CDR2 as FQNNGV. There are 17 residues in the CDR3. CDR3 sequence (DNA): TGTGCCAGCAGCTTAGGAATGACTAGCGGGGGGGCTGAGACCCAGTACTTC. Its protein product is CASSLGMTSGGAETQYF.

This clonotype was counted at least ten times. This chain links TRBV11-2 with TRBJ1-2; D is perhaps TRBD1 (5 bases). Trimming pared 4 bases from V and 3 bases from J, leaving 18 bases between. Per the germline V gene, CDR1 is SGHAT and CDR2 is FQNNGV. CDR3 length: 16 amino acids. In DNA form, the CDR3 reads TGTGCCAGCAGCTACGTTCTTGGGCCGGGGGACTATGGCTACACCTTC. It specifies CASSYVLGPGDYGYTF.

The rearrangement joins TRBV12-3 or TRBV12-4 to TRBJ1-5; 7 bases fit TRBD1. Unmatched junction bases numbered 5, after V lost 6 bases and J lost 0 bases. This CDR3 has 15 amino acids. For the CDR3, the DNA is TGTGCCAGCAGCGGACAGGCTGATAGCAATCAGCCCCAGCATTTT. Its protein product is CASSGQADSNQPQHF.